This TCR beta chain was retrieved from a study of Ad26.COV2.S vaccination and SARS-CoV-2 variants. Trimming pared 4 bases from V and 3 bases from J, leaving 21 bases between. This CDR3 is built from 17 residues. Germline CDR1 is SGHTS and CDR2 is YDEGEE. Noted treatment: over 15 received Ad26.COV2.S at low or high dose, single or two shots; 5 received placebo; per-sample allocation not given. Day 63 after the first injection of vaccine or placebo was the sampling time. This clone was counted a single time. The assay was immunoSEQ multiplex PCR, and TCRdb's table has in-frame clones only and misses some. The profile shows about 320,000 clones, under 90% of them singletons.

V is TRBV5-8 and J is TRBJ2-3; a weak D match, TRBD2 (6 bases). This TCR came from a person between 18 and 60 years old who received the Ad26.COV2.S COVID-19 vaccine or a placebo. Specimen: peripheral blood, collected in a trial of Ad26.COV2.S vaccine versus placebo. The CDR3 sequence is CASSPSLFGSGTDTQYF. The CDR3 bases are TGTGCCAGCAGCCCCTCGTTGTTCGGGAGTGGAACAGATACGCAGTATTTT.